The 20 T cell receptor beta chains below come from one sample, sequenced in a study of PD-1 blockade in classical Hodgkin lymphoma. Time point given: cycle 4 day 1 (C4D1), after 5 to 7 weeks of nivolumab. Brentuximab vedotin exposure varied, and every patient relapsed after autologous stem cell transplantation. Here immunoSEQ multiplex PCR was the method, and the copy in TCRdb shows in-frame clones only, minus some. The data hold tens of thousands of clones, with roughly 70% observed a single time. The specimen comprised peripheral blood mononuclear cells (PBMCs), sampled before the fourth cycle of nivolumab. These receptor sequences come from a human donor with classical Hodgkin lymphoma.

The chain couples TRBV27 to TRBJ2-2; D is perhaps TRBD1 or TRBD2 (5 bases each). The CDR3 runs 15 residues. The V gene's germline CDR1 is MNHEY and CDR2 SMNVEV (reference sequence). Trimming removed 6 bases from V and 3 bases from J, with 14 bases in between. The CDR3 nucleotides are TGTGCCAGCAGACCCCGGGACGCTTACACCGGGGAGCTGTTTTTT. The encoded protein is CASRPRDAYTGELFF.

The chain joins TRBV2 to TRBJ2-5, with D possibly matching TRBD2 (6 bases). V gave up 6 bases and J gave up 13 bases, with 21 bases separating them. The CDR3 loop spans 13 amino acids. Germline values: CDR1 SNHLY, CDR2 FYNNEI. Here the CDR3 DNA reads TGTGCCAGCAGCGGAGGGTTGGGGGAGACGTTGTACTTC. Translated, it gives CASSGGLGETLYF.

The rearrangement uses TRBV30 and TRBJ1-4, with 8 bases lining up with TRBD1. The CDR3 extends over 13 amino acids. J gave up 7 bases and V 6 bases, and 7 bases lay outside the gene matches. Germline V gene lookup returns CDR1 GTSNPN and CDR2 SVGIG (reference sequence). The CDR3 here is CACRTGWREKLFF. CDR3 bases: TGTGCCTGCCGGACAGGGTGGCGTGAAAAACTGTTTTTT.

J is TRBJ2-7 and V is TRBV19, with no clear D. The germline V gene has CDR1 LNHDA and CDR2 SQIVND (reference sequence). V gave up 3 bases and J gave up 0 bases, with 6 bases separating them. The CDR3 extends over 13 amino acids. Here the CDR3 DNA reads TGTGCCAGTAGTATGACGGGCTCCTACGAGCAGTACTTC. As protein: CASSMTGSYEQYF.

This sequence joins TRBV6-5 and TRBJ1-5; tentatively, D is TRBD1 (6 bases). Between the trimmed V and J ends, which lost 0 bases and 3 bases, there was a span of 9 bases. Per the germline V gene, CDR1 is MNHEY and CDR2 is SVGAGI. The CDR3 has 15 residues. The CDR3 coding sequence is TGTGCCAGCAGTTACTCGGGACAACCCAATCAGCCCCAGCATTTT. It is translated as CASSYSGQPNQPQHF.

This clone was detected only a few times. The same CDR3 also results from other DNA sequences found in this sample. This rearrangement joins TRBV18 to TRBJ2-5; TRBD2 matches at 7 bases. CDR1 and CDR2 from the germline V gene are KGHSH and LQKENI. J was trimmed by 3 bases and V by 3 bases; bases with no gene match: 1. This CDR3 is 13 amino acids long. In DNA, the CDR3 is TGTGCCAGCTCACCCGGACTAGAAGAGACCCAGTACTTC. Translating it yields CASSPGLEETQYF.

In its sample, this clone was seen a few times. The chain uses TRBV6-5 and TRBJ2-7, with a weak D call TRBD2 (7 bases). The CDR3 consists of 15 residues. Germline CDR1 and CDR2: MNHEY and SVGAGI. The V end lost 2 bases, the J end lost 1 base, and 12 bases lay between the germline ends. CDR3 sequence: CASSYGAGASYEQYF. CDR3 in DNA: TGTGCCAGCAGTTACGGTGCGGGGGCGTCCTACGAGCAGTACTTC.

This sequence joins TRBV7-9 and TRBJ2-3, with 7 positions matching TRBD2. CDR1 and CDR2 from the germline V gene are SEHNR and FQNEAQ (reference sequence). The CDR3 loop spans 15 amino acids. Trimming removed 5 bases from V and 1 base from J; junction bases left unmatched: 6. CDR3 sequence (DNA): TGTGCCAGCAGCCCTCAAGCGGGACGCACAGATACGCAGTATTTT. It codes for CASSPQAGRTDTQYF.

The V and J genes are TRBV28 and TRBJ2-4; TRBD1 aligns across 8 bases. Germline V gene data show CDR1 as MDHEN and CDR2 as SYDVKM. The CDR3 sequence is 16 residues long. With 8 bases clipped from V and 1 base from J, the junction kept 10 bases outside the gene matches. The CDR3 region is CASATGALGAKNIQYF. The CDR3 DNA is TGTGCCAGCGCGACAGGGGCCTTGGGGGCCAAAAACATTCAGTACTTC. Combining the CDR3 with reference TRBV28 and TRBJ2-4 gives the whole variable domain DVKVTQSSRYLVKRTGEKVFLECVQDMDHENMFWYRQDPGLGLRLIYFSYDVKMKEKGDIPEGYSVSREKKERFSLILESASTNQTSMYLCASATGALGAKNIQYFGAGTRLSVL.

The J gene is TRBJ1-5, the V gene TRBV2, with D unclear. V gave up 7 bases and J gave up 3 bases, with 16 bases separating them. CDR3 length: 15 residues. The germline V gene encodes CDR1 SNHLY and CDR2 FYNNEI. The CDR3 region has the DNA TGTGCCAGCACCAAGGAGACATTAGACAATCAGCCCCAGCATTTT. Protein sequence: CASTKETLDNQPQHF.

The genes are TRBV4-2 and TRBJ2-2; 12 nucleotides align to TRBD2. Germline V lookup: CDR1 LGHNA, CDR2 YNFKEQ. V lost 0 bases and J lost 4; bases outside the gene matches: 9. The CDR3 consists of 19 residues. The CDR3 is CASSQDGLAGGPSTGELFF. The CDR3 nucleotides read TGTGCCAGCAGCCAAGATGGCCTAGCGGGAGGGCCGAGCACCGGGGAGCTGTTTTTT.

This clone was observed a single time. The CDR3 region is CASSLDTDSNYGYTF. The CDR3 nucleotides read TGCGCCAGCAGCTTGGATACGGACAGTAACTATGGCTACACCTTC. V usage is TRBV5-1 and J usage is TRBJ1-2, with a tentative D call TRBD1 (6 bases). The CDR3 covers 15 residues. Trimming shortened V by 0 bases and J by 1 base, and 10 bases separated the two germline ends. Looked up from germline, CDR1 is SGHRS and CDR2 is YFSETQ. Using reference TRBV5-1 and TRBJ1-2 for the parts outside the CDR3, the full variable domain is KAGVTQTPRYLIKTRGQQVTLSCSPISGHRSVSWYQQTPGQGLQFLFEYFSETQRNKGNFPGRFSGRQFSNSRSEMNVSTLELGDSALYLCASSLDTDSNYGYTFGSGTRLTVV.

J is TRBJ2-7 and V is TRBV7-2; D uncertain. The CDR3 extends over 13 amino acids. V lost 6 bases, J lost 2 bases, and 11 bases lay in between. Germline values: CDR1 SGHTA, CDR2 FQGNSA. CDR3 nucleotides: TGTGCCAGCAGGGGTAGGTCCGCCTACGAGCAGTACTTC. Amino acids: CASRGRSAYEQYF.

V gene TRBV10-2 combines with J gene TRBJ2-5; TRBD2 matches 12 bases. Germline values: CDR1 WSHSY, CDR2 SAAADI. This CDR3 has 16 amino acids. After removal of 6 bases from V and 5 bases from J, the junction contained 10 bases not matched to a gene. CDR3 nucleotide sequence: TGCGCCAGCAGCCAGACTAGCGGGGGCTCCAGTGAGACCCAGTACTTC. It codes for CASSQTSGGSSETQYF.

The rearrangement joins TRBV2 to TRBJ2-7; possible D gene TRBD2, 6 bases. V was trimmed by 8 bases and J by 1 base, leaving 12 bases between them. This CDR3 is 13 amino acids long. Germline CDR1 is SNHLY and CDR2 is FYNNEI. The chain's CDR3 is CASVAALSYEQYF. DNA of the CDR3: TGTGCCAGCGTAGCGGCCCTGTCCTACGAGCAGTACTTC.

The J gene is TRBJ1-6, the V gene TRBV7-1, with D uncertain. TRBV7-1 is an ORF, with its function uncertain. V was trimmed by 6 bases and J by 6 bases, leaving 18 bases between them. The CDR3 totals 16 residues. Here the CDR3 reads CASRGNRGLGNSPLHF. Here the CDR3 DNA reads TGTGCCAGCAGGGGGAACCGGGGATTGGGTAATTCACCCCTCCACTTT.

The rearrangement uses TRBV7-3 and TRBJ1-1; unclear D gene. The CDR3 extends over 13 amino acids. Trimming took 5 bases from V and 0 from J, leaving 7 bases between them. Germline CDR1 reads SGHTA; CDR2 reads FQGTGA. CDR3: CASSIQMNTEAFF. The CDR3 coding sequence is TGTGCCAGCAGCATACAGATGAACACTGAAGCTTTCTTT.

This sequence joins TRBV2 and TRBJ2-7; the D gene is possibly TRBD2 (5 bases). The CDR3 sequence is 16 residues long. Germline V lookup: CDR1 SNHLY, CDR2 FYNNEI. V shed 3 bases and J shed 2 bases, with 17 bases lying between them. The CDR3 here is CASSDTMGEVPYEQYF. Written as DNA, the CDR3 is TGTGCCAGCAGTGATACGATGGGAGAGGTACCCTACGAGCAGTACTTC.

This clone came up once. This rearrangement joins TRBV18 to TRBJ2-1, with 7 bases lining up with TRBD2. The germline CDR1 and CDR2 sequences are KGHSH and LQKENI. The CDR3 consists of 15 residues. V dropped 5 bases and J dropped 0; count of bases not matched to a gene: 4. For the CDR3, the DNA is TGTGCCAGCTCATTAGCGGGTTTCTCCTACAATGAGCAGTTCTTC. It translates to CASSLAGFSYNEQFF.

This clone was seen a handful of times. This sample also contains other DNA sequences that code for the same CDR3. The chain recombines TRBV19 with TRBJ2-1; 8 nucleotides line up with TRBD2. This CDR3 region has 14 residues. After removal of 7 bases from V and 4 bases from J, the junction contained 6 bases not matched to a gene. Germline CDR1 LNHDA, CDR2 SQIVND (reference sequence). CDR3 DNA sequence: TGTGCCAGTATTCGGGGGGGCCAATACAATGAGCAGTTCTTC. It yields the protein CASIRGGQYNEQFF.